This is a list of T cell receptor beta chains from one sample in a study of graft-versus-host responses after intestinal transplantation. Repertoires were generated with immunoSEQ multiplex PCR, while TCRdb's copy carries only in-frame clones and drops some. The data hold about 92,000 clones, with about 93% observed a single time. The antigens these receptors bind are not known. The input for sequencing was unstimulated CD8+ T cells sorted from spleen or lymph node cells, taken before intestinal transplant. All receptors derive from a human donor who received an intestinal transplant. CDR3s include the opening cysteine and the closing phenylalanine or tryptophan. A D gene is named only where the DNA matches it firmly. Not every row has a clone size; where given, it reads once, few, many or a size class.

v_gene: TRBV4-1
d_gene: TRBD1
abundance: once
j_gene: TRBJ2-1
CDR3aa: CASSQHYPGQGSYNEQFF
CDR3nt: TGCGCCAGCAGCCAACACTACCCGGGACAGGGCTCCTACAATGAGCAGTTCTTC

v_gene: TRBV28
d_gene: -
abundance: once
j_gene: TRBJ2-2
CDR3aa: CASSPRVNVGELFF
CDR3nt: TGTGCCAGCAGTCCCAGGGTCAATGTCGGGGAGCTGTTTTTT

v_gene: TRBV2
d_gene: -
abundance: -
j_gene: TRBJ2-4
CDR3aa: CASSEPRPRNIQYF
CDR3nt: TGTGCCAGCAGTGAGCCCAGACCAAGGAACATTCAGTACTTC

v_gene: TRBV2
d_gene: TRBD2
abundance: -
j_gene: TRBJ2-1
CDR3aa: CASSEFRLAGGNRYNEQFF
CDR3nt: TGTGCCAGCAGTGAATTTCGTCTAGCGGGGGGCAACCGCTACAATGAGCAGTTCTTC

v_gene: TRBV19
d_gene: TRBD2
abundance: once
j_gene: TRBJ2-2
CDR3aa: CASSITSVTAGELFF
CDR3nt: TGTGCCAGTAGCATTACTAGCGTAACCGCCGGGGAGCTGTTTTTT

v_gene: TRBV7-2
d_gene: -
abundance: -
j_gene: TRBJ2-6
CDR3aa: CASSFRGSGANVLTF
CDR3nt: TGTGCCAGCAGCTTCAGGGGATCTGGGGCCAACGTCCTGACTTTC

v_gene: TRBV11-2
d_gene: -
abundance: -
j_gene: TRBJ1-1
CDR3aa: CASSPLSVGKVFTEAFF
CDR3nt: TGTGCCAGCAGCCCCCTCTCGGTGGGGAAGGTTTTCACTGAAGCTTTCTTT

v_gene: TRBV9
d_gene: TRBD1
abundance: -
j_gene: TRBJ2-1
CDR3aa: CASSVSPGQGANNEQFF
CDR3nt: TGTGCCAGCAGCGTAAGCCCCGGACAGGGGGCTAACAATGAGCAGTTCTTC

v_gene: TRBV6-1
d_gene: TRBD1
abundance: -
j_gene: TRBJ1-3
CDR3aa: CASSEARTGGNTIYF
CDR3nt: TGTGCCAGCAGTGAAGCAAGGACAGGGGGAAACACCATATATTTT

v_gene: TRBV6-1
d_gene: -
abundance: -
j_gene: TRBJ2-7
CDR3aa: CASTGRAPWREQYF
CDR3nt: TGTGCCAGCACGGGTCGGGCCCCGTGGCGGGAGCAGTACTTC

v_gene: TRBV6-5
d_gene: -
abundance: few
j_gene: TRBJ1-2
CDR3aa: CASSYSQGANYGYTF
CDR3nt: TGTGCCAGCAGTTACTCACAGGGAGCTAACTATGGCTACACCTTC

v_gene: TRBV7-6
d_gene: -
abundance: -
j_gene: TRBJ1-4
CDR3aa: CASSESTGWGEKLFF
CDR3nt: TGTGCCAGCAGCGAATCCACAGGGTGGGGTGAAAAACTGTTTTTT

v_gene: TRBV6-5
d_gene: -
abundance: -
j_gene: TRBJ2-7
CDR3aa: CASSYSTGRDEQYF
CDR3nt: TGTGCCAGCAGTTACTCGACAGGGAGGGACGAGCAGTACTTC

v_gene: TRBV2
d_gene: -
abundance: -
j_gene: TRBJ1-1
CDR3aa: CATPHGGRAFF
CDR3nt: TGTGCTACACCTCATGGGGGGCGAGCTTTCTTT

v_gene: TRBV7-9
d_gene: -
abundance: -
j_gene: TRBJ1-1
CDR3aa: CASSLAGTMETFF
CDR3nt: TGTGCCAGCAGCTTAGCGGGGACAATGGAAACTTTCTTT

v_gene: TRBV30
d_gene: TRBD1
abundance: -
j_gene: TRBJ2-7
CDR3aa: CAWSIQGARYEQYF
CDR3nt: TGTGCCTGGAGCATACAGGGGGCGCGCTACGAGCAGTACTTC

v_gene: TRBV27
d_gene: -
abundance: -
j_gene: TRBJ2-7
CDR3aa: CASSSTPPEQYF
CDR3nt: TGTGCCAGCAGTTCTACACCTCCCGAGCAGTACTTC

v_gene: TRBV27
d_gene: TRBD1
abundance: -
j_gene: TRBJ2-1
CDR3aa: CASSLSGDSLTYNEQFF
CDR3nt: TGTGCCAGCAGTTTATCCGGGGACAGTCTCACGTATAATGAGCAGTTCTTC

v_gene: TRBV29-1
d_gene: -
abundance: -
j_gene: TRBJ2-6
CDR3aa: CSVDAGYGANVLTF
CDR3nt: TGCAGCGTTGATGCGGGCTATGGGGCCAACGTCCTGACTTTC

v_gene: TRBV27
d_gene: -
abundance: few
j_gene: TRBJ1-1
CDR3aa: CASSLLQGKAFF
CDR3nt: TGTGCCAGCAGTTTATTGCAGGGTAAAGCTTTCTTT

v_gene: TRBV12-2
d_gene: -
abundance: -
j_gene: TRBJ1-2
CDR3aa: CASRLQPGQGNYGYTF
CDR3nt: TGTGCAAGTCGCTTACAACCGGGACAGGGGAACTATGGCTACACCTTC

v_gene: TRBV7-3
d_gene: TRBD1
abundance: -
j_gene: TRBJ2-1
CDR3aa: CASSLYGVTGESSYNEQFF
CDR3nt: TGTGCCAGCAGCTTATACGGCGTCACAGGGGAAAGCTCCTACAATGAGCAGTTCTTC

v_gene: TRBV13
d_gene: -
abundance: -
j_gene: TRBJ1-3
CDR3aa: CASSLGRGSGNTIYF
CDR3nt: TGTGCCAGCAGCTTAGGCCGTGGCTCTGGAAACACCATATATTTT

v_gene: TRBV7-9
d_gene: -
abundance: -
j_gene: TRBJ2-2
CDR3aa: CASHKSRPEGRELFF
CDR3nt: TGTGCCAGCCACAAATCCCGACCCGAGGGCCGGGAGCTGTTTTTT

v_gene: TRBV28
d_gene: -
abundance: -
j_gene: TRBJ2-5
CDR3aa: CASGGEWETQYF
CDR3nt: TGTGCCAGCGGAGGGGAGTGGGAGACCCAGTACTTC

v_gene: TRBV6-1
d_gene: -
abundance: -
j_gene: TRBJ2-7
CDR3aa: CASRREDEQYF
CDR3nt: TGTGCCAGTCGCAGGGAGGACGAGCAGTACTTC

v_gene: TRBV4-1
d_gene: -
abundance: -
j_gene: TRBJ2-1
CDR3aa: CASSQSAGSSYNEQFF
CDR3nt: TGCGCCAGCAGCCAATCGGCAGGGAGCTCCTACAATGAGCAGTTCTTC

v_gene: TRBV7-9
d_gene: TRBD2
abundance: -
j_gene: TRBJ2-7
CDR3aa: CASSNQREARSYEQYF
CDR3nt: TGTGCCAGCAGCAACCAGCGGGAGGCTCGCTCCTACGAGCAGTACTTC

v_gene: TRBV6-5
d_gene: -
abundance: -
j_gene: TRBJ1-5
CDR3aa: CASSSGQGNQPQHF
CDR3nt: TGTGCCAGCAGTTCGGGGCAGGGAAATCAGCCCCAGCATTTT

v_gene: TRBV4-1
d_gene: -
abundance: -
j_gene: TRBJ1-4
CDR3aa: CASSQERGSGGKLFF
CDR3nt: TGCGCCAGCAGCCAAGAACGGGGGAGTGGAGGAAAACTGTTTTTT

v_gene: TRBV30
d_gene: -
abundance: -
j_gene: TRBJ1-2
CDR3aa: CAWSSTGIYGYTF
CDR3nt: TGTGCCTGGAGTTCGACAGGAATCTATGGCTACACCTTC

v_gene: TRBV27
d_gene: -
abundance: -
j_gene: TRBJ2-1
CDR3aa: CASSAYNEQFF
CDR3nt: TGTGCCAGCAGTGCCTATAATGAGCAGTTCTTC

v_gene: TRBV6-5
d_gene: -
abundance: once
j_gene: TRBJ2-7
CDR3aa: CASSQGLSYEQYF
CDR3nt: TGTGCCAGCAGTCAGGGTCTCTCCTACGAGCAGTACTTC

v_gene: TRBV6-5
d_gene: TRBD1
abundance: -
j_gene: TRBJ2-7
CDR3aa: CASRQPGQGAYEQYF
CDR3nt: TGTGCCAGCAGACAACCGGGACAGGGGGCCTACGAGCAGTACTTC

v_gene: TRBV4-1
d_gene: -
abundance: -
j_gene: TRBJ1-1
CDR3aa: CASSREQGLGTEVFF
CDR3nt: TGCGCCAGCAGCCGAGAACAAGGGCTGGGCACTGAAGTTTTCTTT